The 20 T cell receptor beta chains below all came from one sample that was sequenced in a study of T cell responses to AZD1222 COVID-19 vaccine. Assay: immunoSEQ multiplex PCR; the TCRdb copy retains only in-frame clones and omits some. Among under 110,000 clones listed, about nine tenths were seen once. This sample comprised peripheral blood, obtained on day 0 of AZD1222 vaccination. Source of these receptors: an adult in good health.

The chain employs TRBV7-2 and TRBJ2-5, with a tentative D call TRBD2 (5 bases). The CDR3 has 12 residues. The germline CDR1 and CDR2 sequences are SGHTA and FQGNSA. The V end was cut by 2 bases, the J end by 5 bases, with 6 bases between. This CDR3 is CASSLWRETQYF. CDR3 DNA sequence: TGTGCCAGCAGCTTATGGAGGGAGACCCAGTACTTC.

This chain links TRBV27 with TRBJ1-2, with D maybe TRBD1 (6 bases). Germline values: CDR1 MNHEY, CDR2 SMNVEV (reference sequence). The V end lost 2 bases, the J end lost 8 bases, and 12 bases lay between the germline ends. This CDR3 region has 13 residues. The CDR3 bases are TGTGCCAGCAGTTTAAACGGACAGTTAGGCTACACCTTC. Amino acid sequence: CASSLNGQLGYTF.

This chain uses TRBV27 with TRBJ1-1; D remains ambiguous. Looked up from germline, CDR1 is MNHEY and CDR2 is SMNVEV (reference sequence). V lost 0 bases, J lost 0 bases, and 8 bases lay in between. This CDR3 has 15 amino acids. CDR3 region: CASSLSPELNTEAFF. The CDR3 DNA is TGTGCCAGCAGTTTATCCCCAGAACTGAACACTGAAGCTTTCTTT.

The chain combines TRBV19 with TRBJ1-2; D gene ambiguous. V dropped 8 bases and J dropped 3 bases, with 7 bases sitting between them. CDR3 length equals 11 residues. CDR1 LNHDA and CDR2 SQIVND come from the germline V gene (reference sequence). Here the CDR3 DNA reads TGTGCCAGTCAGAAAGACTATGGCTACACCTTC. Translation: CASQKDYGYTF.

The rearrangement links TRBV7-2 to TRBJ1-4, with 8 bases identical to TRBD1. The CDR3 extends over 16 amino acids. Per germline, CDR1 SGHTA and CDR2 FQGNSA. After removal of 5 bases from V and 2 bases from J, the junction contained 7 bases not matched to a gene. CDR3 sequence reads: CASSLNPGGTNEKLFF. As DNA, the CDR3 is TGTGCCAGCAGCCTAAATCCAGGGGGCACTAATGAAAAACTGTTTTTT. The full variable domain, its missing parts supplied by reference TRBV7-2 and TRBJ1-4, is GAGVSQSPSNKVTEKGKDVELRCDPISGHTALYWYRQSLGQGLEFLIYFQGNSAPDKSGLPSDRFSAERTGGSVSTLTIQRTQQEDSAVYLCASSLNPGGTNEKLFFGSGTQLSVL.

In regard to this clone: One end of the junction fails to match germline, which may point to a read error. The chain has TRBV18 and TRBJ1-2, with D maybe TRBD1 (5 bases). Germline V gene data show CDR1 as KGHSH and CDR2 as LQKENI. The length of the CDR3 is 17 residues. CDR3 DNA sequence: TGTGCCAGCTCACCCTCCGGGACCCTTAAATACTACTATGGCCACACCTTC. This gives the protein CASSPSGTLKYYYGHTF.

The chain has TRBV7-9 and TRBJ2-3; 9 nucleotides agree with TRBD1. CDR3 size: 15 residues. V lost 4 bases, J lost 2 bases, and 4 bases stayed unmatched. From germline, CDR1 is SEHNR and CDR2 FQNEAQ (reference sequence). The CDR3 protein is CASSYTGGITDTQYF. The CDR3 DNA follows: TGTGCCAGCAGCTACACAGGGGGCATCACAGATACGCAGTATTTT.

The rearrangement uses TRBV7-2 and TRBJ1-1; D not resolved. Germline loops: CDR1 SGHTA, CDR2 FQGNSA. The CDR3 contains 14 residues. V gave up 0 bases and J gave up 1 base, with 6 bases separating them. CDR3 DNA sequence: TGTGCCAGCAGCTTAGCTAAGGAGAACACTGAAGCTTTCTTT. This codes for CASSLAKENTEAFF.

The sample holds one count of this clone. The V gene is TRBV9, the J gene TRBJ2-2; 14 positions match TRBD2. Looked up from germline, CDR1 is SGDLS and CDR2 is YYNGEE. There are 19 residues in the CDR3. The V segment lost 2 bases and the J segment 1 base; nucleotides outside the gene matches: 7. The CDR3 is CASSVLPTSGGVNTGELFF. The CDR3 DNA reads TGTGCCAGCAGCGTTCTCCCGACTAGCGGGGGGGTGAACACCGGGGAGCTGTTTTTT.

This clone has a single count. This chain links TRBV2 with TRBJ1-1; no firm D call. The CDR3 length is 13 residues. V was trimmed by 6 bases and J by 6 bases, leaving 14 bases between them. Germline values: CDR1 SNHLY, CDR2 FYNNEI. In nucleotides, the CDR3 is TGTGCCAGCAGGCCCAGGTCCCGCGCTGAAGCTTTCTTT. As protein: CASRPRSRAEAFF. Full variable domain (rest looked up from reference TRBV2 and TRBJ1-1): EPEVTQTPSHQVTQMGQEVILRCVPISNHLYFYWYRQILGQKVEFLVSFYNNEISEKSEIFDDQFSVERPDGSNFTLKIRSTKLEDSAMYFCASRPRSRAEAFFGQGTRLTVV.

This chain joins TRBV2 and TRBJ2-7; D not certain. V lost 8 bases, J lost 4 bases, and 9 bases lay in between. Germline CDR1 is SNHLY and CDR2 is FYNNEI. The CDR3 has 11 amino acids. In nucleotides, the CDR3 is TGTGCCAGCCGCCTGGAATACGAGCAGTACTTC. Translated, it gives CASRLEYEQYF. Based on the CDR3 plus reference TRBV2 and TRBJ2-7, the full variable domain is EPEVTQTPSHQVTQMGQEVILRCVPISNHLYFYWYRQILGQKVEFLVSFYNNEISEKSEIFDDQFSVERPDGSNFTLKIRSTKLEDSAMYFCASRLEYEQYFGPGTRLTVT.

CDR3 sequence: CASSSGDRGTGELFF. The CDR3, as DNA: TGTGCCTCCTCATCAGGGGACAGGGGCACCGGGGAGCTGTTTTTT. The chain combines TRBV6-5 with TRBJ2-2; 10 nucleotides match TRBD1. CDR1 is MNHEY and CDR2 is SVGAGI in the germline V gene. V lost 11 bases to trimming and J lost 4 bases; unmatched junction nucleotides: 10. CDR3 length: 15 residues.

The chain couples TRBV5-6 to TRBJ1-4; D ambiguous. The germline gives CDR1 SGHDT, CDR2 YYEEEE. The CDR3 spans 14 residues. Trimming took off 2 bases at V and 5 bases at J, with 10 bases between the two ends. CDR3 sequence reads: CASSFWAGNEKLFF. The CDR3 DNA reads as TGTGCCAGCAGCTTTTGGGCAGGAAATGAAAAACTGTTTTTT.

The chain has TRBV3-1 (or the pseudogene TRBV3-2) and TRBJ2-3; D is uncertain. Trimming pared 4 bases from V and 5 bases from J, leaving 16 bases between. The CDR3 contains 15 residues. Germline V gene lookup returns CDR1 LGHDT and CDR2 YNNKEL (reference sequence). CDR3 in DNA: TGTGCCAGCAGCCCCAAAGGACCTCCCAGAGATACGCAGTATTTT. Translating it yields CASSPKGPPRDTQYF.

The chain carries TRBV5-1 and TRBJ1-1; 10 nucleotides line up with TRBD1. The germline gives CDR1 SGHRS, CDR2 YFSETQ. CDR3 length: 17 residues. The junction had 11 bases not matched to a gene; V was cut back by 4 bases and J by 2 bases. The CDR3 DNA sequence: TGCGCCAGCAGCCCGGGGACAGGGGCCGGACTAAACACTGAAGCTTTCTTT. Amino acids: CASSPGTGAGLNTEAFF.

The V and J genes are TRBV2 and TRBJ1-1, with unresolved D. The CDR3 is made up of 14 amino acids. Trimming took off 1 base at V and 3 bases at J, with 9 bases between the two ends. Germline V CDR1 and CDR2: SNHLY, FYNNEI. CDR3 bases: TGTGCCAGCAGTGAAGAGGACGGGTACACTGAAGCTTTCTTT. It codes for CASSEEDGYTEAFF.

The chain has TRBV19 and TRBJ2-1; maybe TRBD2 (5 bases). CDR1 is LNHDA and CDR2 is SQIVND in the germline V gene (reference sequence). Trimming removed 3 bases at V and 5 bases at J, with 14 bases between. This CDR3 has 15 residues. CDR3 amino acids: CASSITGYSHNEQFF. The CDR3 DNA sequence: TGTGCCAGTAGTATTACGGGATACTCACACAATGAGCAGTTCTTC.

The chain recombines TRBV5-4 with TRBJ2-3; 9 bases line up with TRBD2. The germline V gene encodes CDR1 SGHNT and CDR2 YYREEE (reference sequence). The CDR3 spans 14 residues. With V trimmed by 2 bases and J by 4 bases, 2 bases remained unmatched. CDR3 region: CASSFTSGPDTQYF. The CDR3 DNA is TGTGCCAGCAGCTTCACTAGCGGGCCAGATACGCAGTATTTT.

CDR3: CASSDTGAMNTEAFF. The CDR3 DNA sequence: TGTGCCAGCAGTGATACAGGGGCGATGAACACTGAAGCTTTCTTT. This chain joins TRBV28 and TRBJ1-1; 7 nucleotides line up with TRBD1. CDR3 length: 15 amino acids. V shed 5 bases, J shed 0 bases, and the junction held 6 bases outside the gene matches. Looked up from germline, CDR1 is MDHEN and CDR2 is SYDVKM.

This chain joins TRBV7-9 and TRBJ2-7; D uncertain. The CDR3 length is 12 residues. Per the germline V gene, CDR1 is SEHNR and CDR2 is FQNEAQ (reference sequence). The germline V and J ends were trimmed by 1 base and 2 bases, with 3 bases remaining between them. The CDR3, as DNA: TGTGCCAGCAGCTTAGGCACCTACGAGCAGTACTTC. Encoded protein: CASSLGTYEQYF. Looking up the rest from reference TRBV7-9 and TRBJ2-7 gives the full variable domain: DTGVSQNPRHKITKRGQNVTFRCDPISEHNRLYWYRQTLGQGPEFLTYFQNEAQLEKSRLLSDRFSAERPKGSFSTLEIQRTEQGDSAMYLCASSLGTYEQYFGPGTRLTVT.